This record covers a single T cell receptor beta chain. This sample is drawn from a study of blood T cell repertoires in COVID-19. Authors' methods: Estimation of nucleated cell counts relied on the amplification of reference gene primers. Some clones are missing from TCRdb's copy, which holds only in-frame ones; the method was immunoSEQ multiplex PCR. That table supplies the V and J calls and clone size; D and trimming were determined from the DNA. The sample consists of 100,000 to 150,000 clones, roughly 80% of them appearing once. Germline V gene data show CDR1 as SNHLY and CDR2 as FYNNEI. The V end lost 8 bases, the J end lost 3 bases, and 8 bases lay between the germline ends. CDR3 length: 12 amino acids.

This sequence originates from a man in his sixties with acute or convalescent COVID-19. The source material was peripheral blood. The V call is TRBV2, the J call TRBJ1-5; the D is unclear. CDR3 bases: TGTGCCAGCCGCCAGTCCAATCAGCCCCAGCATTTT. This gives the protein CASRQSNQPQHF. Combining the CDR3 with reference TRBV2 and TRBJ1-5 gives the whole variable domain EPEVTQTPSHQVTQMGQEVILRCVPISNHLYFYWYRQILGQKVEFLVSFYNNEISEKSEIFDDQFSVERPDGSNFTLKIRSTKLEDSAMYFCASRQSNQPQHFGDGTRLSIL.